The entry below gives a single TCR beta chain sequence along with its context. CDR1 LGHNA and CDR2 YNFKEQ come from the germline V gene. Trimming shortened V by 0 bases and J by 0 bases, and 9 bases separated the two germline ends. This CDR3 is 16 amino acids long. The method was immunoSEQ multiplex PCR; TCRdb's version includes in-frame clones alone and lacks a portion of them. The repertoire holds 55,000 to 80,000 clones, with approximately 80% as singletons. This sample is part of a study of blood T cell repertoires in COVID-19. Overall study: T cells, B-cell-depleted T cells, or PBMCs supplied cDNA or gDNA.

The sequenced sample was peripheral blood. This clonotype originated in a woman in her 70s with acute or convalescent COVID-19. The chain carries TRBV4-2 and TRBJ1-5; no definite D call. CDR3 coding DNA: TGTGCCAGCAGCCAAGAGGAGGGAAATAGCAATCAGCCCCAGCATTTT. Translating it yields CASSQEEGNSNQPQHF.